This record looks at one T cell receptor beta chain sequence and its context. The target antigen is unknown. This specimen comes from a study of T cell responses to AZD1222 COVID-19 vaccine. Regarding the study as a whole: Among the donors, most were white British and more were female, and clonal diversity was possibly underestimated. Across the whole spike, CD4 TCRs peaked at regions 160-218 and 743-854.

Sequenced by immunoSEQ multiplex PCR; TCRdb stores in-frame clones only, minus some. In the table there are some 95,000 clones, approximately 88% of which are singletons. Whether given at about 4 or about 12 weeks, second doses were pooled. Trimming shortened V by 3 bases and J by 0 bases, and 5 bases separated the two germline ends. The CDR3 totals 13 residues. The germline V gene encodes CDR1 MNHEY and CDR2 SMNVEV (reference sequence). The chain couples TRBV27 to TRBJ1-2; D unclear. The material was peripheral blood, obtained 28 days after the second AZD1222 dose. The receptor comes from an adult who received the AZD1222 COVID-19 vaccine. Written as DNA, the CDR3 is TGTGCCAGCAGTTTTGGCTCTAACTATGGCTACACCTTC. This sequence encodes CASSFGSNYGYTF.